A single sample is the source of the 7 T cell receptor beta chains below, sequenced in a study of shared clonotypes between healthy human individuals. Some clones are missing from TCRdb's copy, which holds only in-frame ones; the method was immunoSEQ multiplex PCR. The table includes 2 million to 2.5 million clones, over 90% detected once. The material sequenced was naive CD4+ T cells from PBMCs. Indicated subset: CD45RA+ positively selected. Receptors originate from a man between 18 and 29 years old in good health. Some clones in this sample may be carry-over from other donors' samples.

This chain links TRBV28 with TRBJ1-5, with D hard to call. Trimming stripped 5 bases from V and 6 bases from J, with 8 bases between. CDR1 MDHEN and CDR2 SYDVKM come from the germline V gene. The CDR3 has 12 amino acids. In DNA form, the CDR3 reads TGTGCCAGCAGTCGGAGCCGTCAGCCCCAGCATTTT. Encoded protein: CASSRSRQPQHF.

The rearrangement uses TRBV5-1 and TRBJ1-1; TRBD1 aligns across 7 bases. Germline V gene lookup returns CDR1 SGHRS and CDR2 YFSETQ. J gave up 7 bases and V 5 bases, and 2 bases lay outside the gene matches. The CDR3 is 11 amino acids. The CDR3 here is CASRGTVEAFF. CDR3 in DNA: TGCGCCAGCAGGGGGACAGTTGAAGCTTTCTTT.

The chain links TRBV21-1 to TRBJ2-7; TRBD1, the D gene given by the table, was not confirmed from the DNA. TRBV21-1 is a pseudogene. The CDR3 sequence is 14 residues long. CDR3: CATDWGTGVYEQYF. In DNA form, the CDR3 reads TGTGCCACCGACTGGGGGACAGGGGTCTACGAGCAGTACTTC.

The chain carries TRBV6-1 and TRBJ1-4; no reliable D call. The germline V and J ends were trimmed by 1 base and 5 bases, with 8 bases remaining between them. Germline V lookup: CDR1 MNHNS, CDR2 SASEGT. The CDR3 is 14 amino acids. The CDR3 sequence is CASSEGLLNEKLFF. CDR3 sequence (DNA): TGTGCCAGCAGTGAAGGGTTGTTGAATGAAAAACTGTTTTTT.

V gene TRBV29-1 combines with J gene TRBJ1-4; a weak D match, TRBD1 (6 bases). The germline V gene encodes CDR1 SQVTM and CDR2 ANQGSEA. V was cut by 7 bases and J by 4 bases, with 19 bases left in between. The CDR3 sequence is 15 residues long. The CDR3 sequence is CSALGGHRGNEKLFF. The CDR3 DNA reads TGCAGCGCTTTGGGGGGACACCGGGGTAATGAAAAACTGTTTTTT.

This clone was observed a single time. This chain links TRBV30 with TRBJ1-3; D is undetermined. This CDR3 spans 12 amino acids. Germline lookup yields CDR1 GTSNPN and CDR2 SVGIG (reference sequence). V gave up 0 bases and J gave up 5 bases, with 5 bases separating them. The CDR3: CAWSVGRNTIYF. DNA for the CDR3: TGTGCCTGGAGTGTGGGCAGAAACACCATATATTTT.

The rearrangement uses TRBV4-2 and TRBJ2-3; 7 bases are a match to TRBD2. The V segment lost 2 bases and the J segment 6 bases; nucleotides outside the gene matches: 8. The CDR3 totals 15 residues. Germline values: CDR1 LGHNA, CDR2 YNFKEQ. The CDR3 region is CASSQPGTTVDTQYF. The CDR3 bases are TGTGCCAGCAGCCAACCCGGGACTACGGTTGATACGCAGTATTTT.